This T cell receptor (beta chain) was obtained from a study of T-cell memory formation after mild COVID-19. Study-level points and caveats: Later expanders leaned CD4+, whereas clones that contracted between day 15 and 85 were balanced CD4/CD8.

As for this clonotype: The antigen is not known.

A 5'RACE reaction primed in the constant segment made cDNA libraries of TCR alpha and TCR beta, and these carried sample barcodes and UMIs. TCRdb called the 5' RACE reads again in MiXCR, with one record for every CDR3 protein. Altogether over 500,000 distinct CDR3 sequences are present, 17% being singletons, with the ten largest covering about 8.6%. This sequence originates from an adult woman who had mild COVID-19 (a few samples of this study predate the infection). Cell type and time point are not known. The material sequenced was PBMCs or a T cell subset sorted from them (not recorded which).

The CDR3 is CATSRVVAGGLEQFF. Written as DNA, the CDR3 is TGTGCCACCAGCAGAGTGGTAGCGGGAGGCCTTGAGCAGTTCTTC. The chain recombines TRBV15 with TRBJ2-1; 10 bases fit TRBD2. CDR3 length: 15 amino acids. Germline values: CDR1 LNHNV, CDR2 YYDKDF (reference sequence). J gave up 9 bases and V 1 base, and 6 bases lay outside the gene matches.